The 8 T cell receptor beta chains given below trace back to one sample, sequenced in a study of patients and donors after allogeneic stem cell transplantation. A single record per CDR3 protein comes from TCRdb applying MiXCR to the RT-PCR reads. Among about 200,000 distinct CDR3 sequences listed, about 38% were seen once. Sequencing used blood, either unsorted or a sorted T cell fraction (not recorded which). The origin of the receptors is a human donor who was either an allogeneic HSCT recipient or a stem cell or donor lymphocyte infusion donor (not recorded which). It is not recorded whose cells these are; they may come from a transplant donor.

The rearrangement joins TRBV28 to TRBJ2-3; D perhaps matches TRBD1 (5 bases). The length of the CDR3 is 16 residues. V lost 0 bases and J lost 1, with 11 bases in between. Germline CDR1 reads MDHEN; CDR2 reads SYDVKM. The CDR3 is CASSLWQGTRTDTQYF. In DNA, the CDR3 is TGTGCCAGCAGTTTATGGCAGGGAACTCGCACAGATACGCAGTATTTT. Variable domain in full (rest from reference TRBV28 and TRBJ2-3): DVKVTQSSRYLVKRTGEKVFLECVQDMDHENMFWYRQDPGLGLRLIYFSYDVKMKEKGDIPEGYSVSREKKERFSLILESASTNQTSMYLCASSLWQGTRTDTQYFGPGTRLTVL.

The chain uses TRBV19 and TRBJ2-2; 9 bases fit TRBD1. The CDR3 covers 17 residues. Germline V lookup: CDR1 LNHDA, CDR2 SQIVND (reference sequence). Trimming cost V 2 bases and J 5 bases; bases outside gene matches: 9. The CDR3 DNA follows: TGTGCCAGTAGTATACGGGGACAGGGACGGGAGACCGGGGAGCTGTTTTTT. Protein: CASSIRGQGRETGELFF.

The chain couples TRBV3-1 to TRBJ2-7, with 10 bases aligning to TRBD2. Looked up from germline, CDR1 is LGHDT and CDR2 is YNNKEL (reference sequence). The ends lost 0 bases at V and 0 bases at J; junction bases unmatched: 8. CDR3 length: 18 amino acids. The CDR3 region has the DNA TGTGCCAGCAGCCAAGATGGGCTAGCGGGGGACCTCTCCTACGAGCAGTACTTC. It encodes CASSQDGLAGDLSYEQYF.

The chain couples TRBV3-1 to TRBJ1-6; D is uncertain. The germline V and J ends were trimmed by 1 base and 9 bases, with 10 bases remaining between them. The CDR3 has 14 amino acids. Germline lookup yields CDR1 LGHDT and CDR2 YNNKEL (reference sequence). DNA of the CDR3: TGTGCCAGCAGCCAAGGTCGGGGTGCTTCACCCCTCCACTTT. Amino acids: CASSQGRGASPLHF.

The J gene is TRBJ2-5, the V gene TRBV18; D not certain. The V end was cut by 1 base, the J end by 1 base, with 7 bases between. The CDR3 contains 14 residues. Germline V lookup: CDR1 KGHSH, CDR2 LQKENI. The CDR3 bases are TGTGCCAGCTCACCACGGCAGGTCCAAGAGACCCAGTACTTC. This sequence encodes CASSPRQVQETQYF.

The CDR3 loop reads CAISGRRQEVGYTF. CDR3 DNA: TGTGCCATCAGTGGGAGGAGACAAGAAGTTGGCTACACCTTC. The chain combines TRBV10-3 with TRBJ1-2, with D hard to call. The CDR3 totals 14 residues. V lost 4 bases and J 7 bases, leaving 16 bases between the germline ends. The V gene's germline CDR1 is ENHRY and CDR2 SYGVKD.

This clonotype was observed a handful of times. CDR3 coding DNA: TGCAGTGCTAGAGATCAAGTGACCCCGGACAGAAACTATGGCTACACCTTC. Translation gives CSARDQVTPDRNYGYTF. V and J are TRBV20-1 and TRBJ1-2, with TRBD1 as a possible D gene (6 bases). Germline loops: CDR1 DFQATT, CDR2 SNEGSKA (reference sequence). V was shortened by 0 bases and J by 2 bases, with 19 bases between the two germline ends. This CDR3 contains 17 residues.

This chain connects TRBV5-1 to TRBJ1-5; 10 nucleotides align to TRBD1. The CDR3 covers 15 residues. The V gene end was trimmed by 4 bases and the J gene end by 3 bases; junction bases not matched to a gene: 4. CDR1 is SGHRS and CDR2 is YFSETQ in the germline V gene. In DNA form, the CDR3 reads TGCGCCAGCAGCCATGGGACAGGGGCCAATCAGCCCCAGCATTTT. This gives the protein CASSHGTGANQPQHF.